The source of this T cell receptor (beta chain) is a study of blood T cell repertoires in COVID-19. As for the study in general: Sites in the United States, Italy and Spain provided acute and convalescent COVID-19 samples. The cDNA or gDNA used as material had been derived from T cells, B-cell-depleted T cells, or PBMCs.

The CDR3 spans 15 residues. Trimming pared 4 bases from V and 1 base from J, leaving 13 bases between. Germline V gene data show CDR1 as LGHDT and CDR2 as YNNKEL (reference sequence). Sequencing was performed with immunoSEQ multiplex PCR; in TCRdb, only in-frame clones are kept and a portion is missing. The table has around 28,000 clones, 70% to 90% seen once; the top ten hold 28%. Seattle cases were enrolled at active infection and followed longitudinally. The receptor was isolated from a woman aged 80 or over with COVID-19, enrolled during active disease. Sequenced input: peripheral blood. The chain is built from TRBV3-1 (or the pseudogene TRBV3-2) and TRBJ1-1; D gene uncertain. The CDR3 loop is CASSRGILSNTEAFF. The DNA of the CDR3 is TGTGCCAGCAGCCGAGGGATCCTATCGAACACTGAAGCTTTCTTT.